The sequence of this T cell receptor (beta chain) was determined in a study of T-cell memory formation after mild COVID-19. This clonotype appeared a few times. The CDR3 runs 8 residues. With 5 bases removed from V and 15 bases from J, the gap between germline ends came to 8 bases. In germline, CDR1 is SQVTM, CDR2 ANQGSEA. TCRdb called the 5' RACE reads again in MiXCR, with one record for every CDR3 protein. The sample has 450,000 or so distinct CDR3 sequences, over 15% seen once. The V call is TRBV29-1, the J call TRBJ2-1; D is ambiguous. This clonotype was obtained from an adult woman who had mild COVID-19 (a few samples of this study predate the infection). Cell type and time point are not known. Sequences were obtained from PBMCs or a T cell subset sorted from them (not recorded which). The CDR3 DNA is TGCAGCGTTCAAGGTCGGTTCTTC. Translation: CSVQGRFF.